These T cell receptor beta chains were read from a single sample in a study of blood T cell repertoires in COVID-19. Profiled with immunoSEQ multiplex PCR; TCRdb holds only in-frame clones, not every one. Of approximately 270,000 clones in the sample, 87% were seen once. Sequencing was carried out using peripheral blood. These receptors all come from a young man with active or convalescent COVID-19. Each CDR3 is given with its conserved first and last residue. D genes are given only for firm matches.

>TRBV5-4|TRBJ1-1|TRBD1
TGTGCCAGCAGCTTGGTAGGGACAGGGGACACTGAAGCTTTCTTT
CASSLVGTGDTEAFF
>TRBV29-1|TRBJ2-3|TRBD1
TGCAGCGTTGAACGACAGGGACGCACAGATACGCAGTATTTT
CSVERQGRTDTQYF
>TRBV19|TRBJ2-5|TRBD2
TGTGCCAGTAGTACTAGCGGGGGTAGGGAGACCCAGTACTTC
CASSTSGGRETQYF
>TRBV5-1|TRBJ2-1|TRBD2
TGCGCCAGCAGGCCTCGACTAGCGGGGGGCAATGAGCAGTTCTTC
CASRPRLAGGNEQFF
>TRBV27|TRBJ2-2|.
TGTGCCAGCAGTTTACCTCCCGGGGAGCTGTTTTTT
CASSLPPGELFF
>TRBV5-5|TRBJ1-4|.
TGTGCCAGCAGCTTGGCCGTGAGGACAGTGGATGAAAAACTGTTTTTT
CASSLAVRTVDEKLFF
>TRBV12-3/TRBV12-4|TRBJ1-5|TRBD1
TGTGCCAGCAGTCCCAGGGGGGTGCAGCCCCAGCATTTT
CASSPRGVQPQHF
>TRBV4-1|TRBJ2-1|TRBD2
TGCGCCAGCAGCCAAGGGGGAGCGGGAGCGAAATCCTACAATGAGCAGTTCTTC
CASSQGGAGAKSYNEQFF
>TRBV7-8|TRBJ1-1|.
TGTGCCAGCAGCTCTCTACAGGGTCTGAGCTTTCTTTTT
CASSSLQGLSFLF
>TRBV10-3|TRBJ2-2|.
TGTGCCATCAGCGCTCCGACAGTCTTCGGCACCGGGGAGCTGTTTTTT
CAISAPTVFGTGELFF
>TRBV29-1|TRBJ2-7|TRBD2
TGCAGCGTTGATAGCGGGAGACAACACGAGCAGTACTTC
CSVDSGRQHEQYF
>TRBV6-6|TRBJ1-4|.
TGTGCCAGCAGATCAGTTCCAACTAATGAAAAACTGTTTTTT
CASRSVPTNEKLFF
>TRBV27|TRBJ2-3|TRBD1
TGTGCCAGCAGTTTACTGGACAGGGGGCTTTCAGATACGCAGTATTTT
CASSLLDRGLSDTQYF
>TRBV7-7|TRBJ2-5|TRBD1
TGTGCCAGCAGCTTGGGCATAACAGGGGACGCGGAGACCCAGTACTTC
CASSLGITGDAETQYF
>TRBV12-3/TRBV12-4|TRBJ1-6|.
TGTGCCAGCCGGAGCTCCTATAATTCACCCCTCCACTTT
CASRSSYNSPLHF
>TRBV28|TRBJ1-5|.
TGTGCCAGCAGTGCGGTCCTGACAGCCCCCCATCAGCCCCAGCATTTT
CASSAVLTAPHQPQHF
>TRBV4-2|TRBJ2-7|TRBD2
TGTGCCAGCAGCCGACCGACTAGCGGGCTAGCCTACGAGCAGTACTTC
CASSRPTSGLAYEQYF
>TRBV30|TRBJ2-7|.
TGTGCCTGGTCCAGGGTCACCTACGAGCAGTACTTC
CAWSRVTYEQYF
>TRBV20-1|TRBJ2-4|TRBD2
TGCAGTGCTAGTCGTAGCGGGACGAAAAACATTCAGTACTTC
CSASRSGTKNIQYF